The 20 T cell receptor beta chains below were found in one sample sequenced in a study of T cells in Graves' hyperthyroidism and ophthalmopathy. Template material for amplifying TCR beta CDR3 regions consisted of RNA transcripts. Carried out on the TCR CDR3, a first-round RT-PCR used the HTBI primer set. From the multiplex PCR reads, TCRdb called clonotypes with MiXCR, one entry per CDR3 protein. The data contain hundreds of thousands of distinct CDR3 sequences, roughly 14% of them singletons. The source material was blood. Source of these receptors: a woman aged 25 to 39 with Graves' hyperthyroidism.

This clonotype was counted many times. The CDR3 bases are TGCAGTGCTGGGACGAACAGGGCTATGAACACTGAAGCTTTCTTT. Protein sequence: CSAGTNRAMNTEAFF. This sequence joins TRBV20-1 and TRBJ1-1; a possible D gene is TRBD1 (6 bases). Germline values: CDR1 DFQATT, CDR2 SNEGSKA (reference sequence). CDR3 length equals 15 residues. V was trimmed by 5 bases and J by 0 bases, leaving 16 bases between them.

This clonotype was recorded many times. The chain recombines TRBV12-3 or TRBV12-4 with TRBJ1-2; TRBD1 matches 8 bases. Trimming cost V 5 bases and J 7 bases; bases outside gene matches: 6. The CDR3 loop spans 13 amino acids. CDR3 in DNA: TGTGCCAGCAGTGGGACAGGTGGTATTGGCTACACCTTC. It translates to CASSGTGGIGYTF.

The table lists this clonotype with a few counts. This chain uses TRBV3-1 with TRBJ2-1; 8 bases match TRBD1. Germline V gene sequence: CDR1 LGHDT, CDR2 YNNKEL (reference sequence). The CDR3 has 15 residues. V trimming: 4 bases; J trimming: 3 bases; junction bases outside the gene matches: 5. The CDR3 region is CASSPGGGRYNEQFF. The CDR3 bases are TGTGCCAGCAGCCCAGGGGGCGGCCGCTACAATGAGCAGTTCTTC.

This clonotype has at least ten counts. The chain joins TRBV5-6 to TRBJ2-7; TRBD1 agrees at 9 bases. Per the germline V gene, CDR1 is SGHDT and CDR2 is YYEEEE. The CDR3 contains 15 residues. The V segment lost 4 bases and the J segment 4 bases; nucleotides outside the gene matches: 9. The CDR3 spells CASSIPGQGNYEQYF. In DNA, the CDR3 is TGTGCCAGCAGCATTCCGGGACAGGGAAATTACGAGCAGTACTTC.

V is TRBV28 and J is TRBJ1-2; no reliable D call. This CDR3 is 14 amino acids long. From germline, CDR1 is MDHEN and CDR2 SYDVKM. Trimming cost V 2 bases and J 2 bases, with 9 bases left between them. CDR3 nucleotides: TGTGCCAGCAGTTTAACAGACGTCAACTATGGCTACACCTTC. Amino acid sequence: CASSLTDVNYGYTF.

This clonotype has a count of ten or more. This chain uses TRBV29-1 with TRBJ2-1, with D perhaps matching TRBD2 (6 bases). V was pared by 5 bases and J by 5 bases, with 13 bases between. There are 13 residues in the CDR3. The germline CDR1 and CDR2 sequences are SQVTM and ANQGSEA. The CDR3 bases are TGCAGCGTTAAAGGTTGGGGGGACAATGAGCAGTTCTTC. It translates to CSVKGWGDNEQFF.

This clonotype was detected many times. This chain uses TRBV27 with TRBJ2-1, with D perhaps given as TRBD1 or TRBD2 (5 bases each). CDR1 and CDR2 from the germline V gene are MNHEY and SMNVEV (reference sequence). Trimming cost V 5 bases and J 5 bases, with 19 bases left between them. The CDR3 contains 16 residues. In DNA form, the CDR3 reads TGTGCCAGCAGTCGGGGCCTCCGGTATACACACAATGAGCAGTTCTTC. Protein product: CASSRGLRYTHNEQFF.

This clonotype was detected many times. The J gene is TRBJ1-5, the V gene TRBV28, with D perhaps TRBD1 (5 bases). Germline values: CDR1 MDHEN, CDR2 SYDVKM. The length of the CDR3 is 15 residues. The ends were cut back, 7 bases at V and 3 bases at J, with 16 bases in the middle. The CDR3 loop is CASIQGSSVNQPQHF. For the CDR3, the DNA is TGTGCCAGCATTCAGGGTTCCTCCGTCAATCAGCCCCAGCATTTT.

This clonotype was seen many times. The chain is built from TRBV29-1 and TRBJ2-7; 7 bases fit TRBD1. Germline V gene data show CDR1 as SQVTM and CDR2 as ANQGSEA. V trimming: 5 bases; J trimming: 2 bases; junction bases outside the gene matches: 9. This CDR3 contains 14 residues. The CDR3 is CSVRIRDSPYEQYF. DNA of the CDR3: TGCAGCGTTCGGATAAGGGACAGTCCCTACGAGCAGTACTTC.

The V gene is TRBV20-1, the J gene TRBJ1-5, with no clear D. CDR3 length equals 14 residues. The V end was cut by 1 base, the J end by 10 bases, with 17 bases between. CDR1 is DFQATT, CDR2 SNEGSKA, per germline (reference sequence). In DNA, the CDR3 is TGCAGTGCTAGAGGAGGCCAGGAGGTAGGTCCCCAGCATTTT. It translates to CSARGGQEVGPQHF.

This clonotype appeared a few times. The gene calls are TRBV28 and TRBJ2-1; TRBD1 aligns across 8 bases. The CDR3 consists of 15 residues. Per the germline V gene, CDR1 is MDHEN and CDR2 is SYDVKM. The V and J ends lost 6 bases and 5 bases, in that order; junction bases with no gene match: 9. CDR3 residues: CASRPAGQVNNEQFF. The CDR3 region has the DNA TGTGCCAGCAGACCCGCGGGACAGGTTAACAATGAGCAGTTCTTC. The whole variable domain, filled in from reference TRBV28 and TRBJ2-1, reads DVKVTQSSRYLVKRTGEKVFLECVQDMDHENMFWYRQDPGLGLRLIYFSYDVKMKEKGDIPEGYSVSREKKERFSLILESASTNQTSMYLCASRPAGQVNNEQFFGPGTRLTVL.

In its sample, this clonotype was seen many times. The chain carries TRBV6-1 and TRBJ2-7; 7 nucleotides line up with TRBD2. The V and J ends lost 7 bases and 3 bases, in that order; junction bases with no gene match: 6. Germline loops: CDR1 MNHNS, CDR2 SASEGT. This CDR3 region has 13 residues. CDR3 in amino acids: CASTTSENYEQYF. The CDR3 bases are TGTGCCAGCACTACTAGCGAGAACTACGAGCAGTACTTC.

Many counts were recorded for this clonotype. The chain carries TRBV30 and TRBJ1-1; 7 bases map to TRBD1. Germline V gene lookup returns CDR1 GTSNPN and CDR2 SVGIG (reference sequence). J gave up 10 bases and V 4 bases, and 15 bases lay outside the gene matches. The CDR3 covers 14 residues. CDR3 region: CAWTSPGTVVAAFF. The DNA of the CDR3 is TGTGCCTGGACTTCCCCGGGGACAGTCGTAGCAGCTTTCTTT.

This clonotype has a count of ten or more. This rearrangement joins TRBV10-3 to TRBJ1-1; 10 positions match TRBD1. The trim removed 4 bases at V and 3 bases at J, leaving 5 bases unmatched. CDR1 is ENHRY, CDR2 SYGVKD, per germline. The CDR3 has 15 residues. CDR3 in DNA: TGTGCCATCAGTGGTCCCGGACAGGGGGACACTGAAGCTTTCTTT. Its translation is CAISGPGQGDTEAFF.

This clonotype has a count of ten or more. V and J are TRBV7-2 and TRBJ2-3; the D is unclear. The V gene lost 4 bases and the J gene lost 1 base, with 3 bases spanning the gap. The CDR3 is 12 residues long. Germline-derived CDR1 and CDR2 are SGHTA and FQGNSA. The CDR3 DNA follows: TGTGCCAGCAGCTCTCGCACAGATACGCAGTATTTT. Its protein product is CASSSRTDTQYF.

This clonotype was recorded at least ten times. This chain links TRBV14 with TRBJ2-1, with D possibly TRBD1 on 5 matching bases. The V gene's germline CDR1 is SGHDN and CDR2 FVKESK. This CDR3 has 13 amino acids. V shed 4 bases and J shed 10 bases, with 14 bases lying between them. The CDR3 spells CASSPDTLGEQFF. CDR3 DNA sequence: TGTGCCAGCAGCCCGGACACCTTGGGGGAGCAGTTCTTC.

This clonotype was observed a handful of times. The V and J genes are TRBV6-1 and TRBJ2-1, with TRBD2 matching 8 bases. With V trimmed by 7 bases and J by 0 bases, 11 bases remained unmatched. The CDR3 length is 17 residues. Per the germline V gene, CDR1 is MNHNS and CDR2 is SASEGT. The CDR3 DNA is TGTGCCAGCAATCCATTTCCTAGCGGGCACTCCTACAATGAGCAGTTCTTC. Amino acid sequence: CASNPFPSGHSYNEQFF.

This clonotype has ten or more counts. The V call is TRBV2, the J call TRBJ1-4; D call uncertain. The CDR3 totals 14 residues. V was clipped by 7 bases and J by 3 bases, with 12 bases between them. CDR1 is SNHLY and CDR2 is FYNNEI in the germline V gene. The CDR3 region is CASNPERANEKLFF. CDR3 nucleotides: TGTGCCAGCAATCCAGAACGGGCTAATGAAAAACTGTTTTTT.

This clonotype was seen a few times. The DNA for the CDR3 is TGTGCCAGTAGTATAACAAGGGCAGGGGCGAACACCGGGGAGCTGTTTTTT. Residues: CASSITRAGANTGELFF. The V gene is TRBV19, the J gene TRBJ2-2; tentatively, D is TRBD1 (6 bases). The V gene lost 2 bases and the J gene lost 0 bases, with 13 bases spanning the gap. Germline CDR1 LNHDA, CDR2 SQIVND (reference sequence). The CDR3 totals 17 residues.

This clonotype was counted ten times or more. V and J are TRBV11-2 and TRBJ2-2; 8 nucleotides agree with TRBD1. Germline CDR1 and CDR2: SGHAT and FQNNGV. The CDR3 is 17 amino acids. V dropped 6 bases and J dropped 5; count of bases not matched to a gene: 14. The CDR3 is CASRNPPGQGLTGELFF. CDR3 DNA sequence: TGTGCCAGCAGAAACCCCCCCGGACAGGGCTTGACCGGGGAGCTGTTTTTT.